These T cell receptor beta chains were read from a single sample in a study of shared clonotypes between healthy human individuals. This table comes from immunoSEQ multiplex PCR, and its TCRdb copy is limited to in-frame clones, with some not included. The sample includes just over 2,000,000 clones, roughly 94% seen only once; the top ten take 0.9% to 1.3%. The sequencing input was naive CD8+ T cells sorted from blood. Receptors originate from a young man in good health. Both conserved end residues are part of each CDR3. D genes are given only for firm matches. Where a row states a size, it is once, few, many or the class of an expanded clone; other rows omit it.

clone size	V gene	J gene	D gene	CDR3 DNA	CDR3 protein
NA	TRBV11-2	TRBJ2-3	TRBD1	TGTGCCAGCAGCTTAGCTGGCAGGGGGATTGATACGCAGTATTTT	CASSLAGRGIDTQYF
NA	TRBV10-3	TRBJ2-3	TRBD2	TGTGCCATCAGTGAGGGACTAGCGGGGGGTCACACAGATACGCAGTATTTT	CAISEGLAGGHTDTQYF
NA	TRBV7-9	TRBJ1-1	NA	TGTGCCAGCAGCGACTCGACAGGGAACACTGAAGCTTTCTTT	CASSDSTGNTEAFF
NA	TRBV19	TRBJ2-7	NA	TGTGCCAGTAGTATAGATTTCCCAGGAGAAGAGGCCTACGAGCAGTACTTC	CASSIDFPGEEAYEQYF
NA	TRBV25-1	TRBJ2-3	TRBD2	TGTGCCAGCCGACCTTTTACTAGCGGGTATAGCACAGATACGCAGTATTTT	CASRPFTSGYSTDTQYF
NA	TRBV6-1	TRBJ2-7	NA	TGTGCCAGCAGTGAGACAGGCTACGAGCAGTACTTC	CASSETGYEQYF
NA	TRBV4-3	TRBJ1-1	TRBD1	TGCGCCAGCACACCCGGGCAGGGGGCTGAGGGGGCTTTCTTT	CASTPGQGAEGAFF
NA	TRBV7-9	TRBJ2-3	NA	TGTGCCAGCAGCTTAGGGGACCTAGGGACAGATACGCAGTATTTT	CASSLGDLGTDTQYF
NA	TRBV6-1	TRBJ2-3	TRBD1	TGTGCCAGCAGTGTCGGGACAGGGGGCATTGCAGATACGCAGTATTTT	CASSVGTGGIADTQYF
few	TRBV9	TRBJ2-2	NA	TGTGCCAGCAGCCAAGTCCCTGAGTTAGGGGAGCTGTTTTTT	CASSQVPELGELFF
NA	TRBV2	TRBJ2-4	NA	TGTGCCAGCAGTGAACCGGGGATAGCCAAAAACATTCAGTACTTC	CASSEPGIAKNIQYF
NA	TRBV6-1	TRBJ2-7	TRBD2	TGTGCCAGCAGTGAGTATATAGCGGGGGACTACGAGCAGTACTTC	CASSEYIAGDYEQYF
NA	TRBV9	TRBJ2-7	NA	TGTGCCAGCAGCGGGGGCCCAGGGCGTTCGTGGGAGCAGTACTTC	CASSGGPGRSWEQYF
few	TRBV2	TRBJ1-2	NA	TGTGCCAGCAGTGAGTGGCGTCAAGAGGGCTATGGCTACACCTTC	CASSEWRQEGYGYTF
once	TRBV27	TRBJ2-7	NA	TGTGCCAGCAGCTGGGGCCTCCGGGGCGCCTACGAGCAGTACTTC	CASSWGLRGAYEQYF
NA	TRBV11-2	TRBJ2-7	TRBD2	TGTGCCAGCAGCTTCGGACTAGCAGATTCCTACGAGCAGTACTTC	CASSFGLADSYEQYF
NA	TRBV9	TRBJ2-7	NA	TGTGCCAGCAGCGTAGGCGGTAGTGGGTACGAGCAGTACTTC	CASSVGGSGYEQYF
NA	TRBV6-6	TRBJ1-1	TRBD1	TGTGCCAGCATCCGGGACAGGGATGGCACTGAAGCTTTCTTT	CASIRDRDGTEAFF
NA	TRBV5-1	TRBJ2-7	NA	TGCGCCAGCAGCTTGGCTCAGGGTGGAAGGTACGAGCAGTACTTC	CASSLAQGGRYEQYF
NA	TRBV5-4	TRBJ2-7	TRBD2	TGTGCCAGCAGCCTTAGCGGGAGTCTCAACGAGCAGTACTTC	CASSLSGSLNEQYF
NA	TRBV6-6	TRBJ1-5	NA	TGTGCCAGCAGTTCGTCAGGAGATAGCAATCAGCCCCAGCATTTT	CASSSSGDSNQPQHF
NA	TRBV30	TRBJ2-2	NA	TGTGCCTGCGGAGCCGCGAACACCGGGGAGCTGTTTTTT	CACGAANTGELFF
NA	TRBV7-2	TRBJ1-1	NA	TGTGCCAGCAGATTTCGAGGCAGCGGGGTCACTGAAGCTTTCTTT	CASRFRGSGVTEAFF
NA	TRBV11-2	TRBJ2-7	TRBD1	TGTGCCAGCAGCTCCACCGGGACAGGGGTCTCCTACGAGCAGTACTTC	CASSSTGTGVSYEQYF
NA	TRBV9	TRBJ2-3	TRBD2	TGTGCCAGCAGCGTAGGGCTAGCGGGAGGAACAGATACGCAGTATTTT	CASSVGLAGGTDTQYF
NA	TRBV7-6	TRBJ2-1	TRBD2	TGTGCCAGCAGCTTAGATTCTTATGGTAGCGGGAGTAATGAGCAGTTCTTC	CASSLDSYGSGSNEQFF
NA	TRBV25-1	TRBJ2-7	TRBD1	TGTGCCAGCAGTGAACCCAGCGGGACAGGGGTCGAGCAGTACTTC	CASSEPSGTGVEQYF
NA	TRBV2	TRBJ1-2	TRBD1	TGTGCCAGCAGCGATACCGGGACAGGGAGTTCATTGGATGGCTACACCTTC	CASSDTGTGSSLDGYTF
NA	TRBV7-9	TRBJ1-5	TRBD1	TGTGCCAGCAGCCGGACAGGGATCGGTCAGCCCCAGCATTTT	CASSRTGIGQPQHF
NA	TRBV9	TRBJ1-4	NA	TGTGCCAGCAGCGTAGATCAGAGTACTAATGAAAAACTGTTTTTT	CASSVDQSTNEKLFF
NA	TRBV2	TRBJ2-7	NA	TGTGCCAGCACGTTCGGCGGCTACGAGCAGTACTTC	CASTFGGYEQYF
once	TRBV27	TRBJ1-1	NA	TGTGCCAGCAGCTTACAGGGTACGTCTGAAGCTTTCTTT	CASSLQGTSEAFF
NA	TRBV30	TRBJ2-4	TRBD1	TGTGCCCCAGACAGGGAAAACATTCAGTACTTC	CAPDRENIQYF
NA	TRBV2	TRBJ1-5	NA	TGTGCCAGCAGTGAAGGACTTGGTAGCAATCAGCCCCAGCATTTT	CASSEGLGSNQPQHF
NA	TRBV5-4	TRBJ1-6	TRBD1	TGTGCCAGCAGCTTGCCGACAGGGGCGGGCTCACCCCTCCACTTT	CASSLPTGAGSPLHF
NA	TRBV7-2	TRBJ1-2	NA	TGTGCCAGCAGCTTAGCCCCAACCTATGGCTACACCTTC	CASSLAPTYGYTF
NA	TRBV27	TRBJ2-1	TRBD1	TGTGCCAGCAGTCTTGACAGGGGTGTCTACAATGAGCAGTTCTTC	CASSLDRGVYNEQFF
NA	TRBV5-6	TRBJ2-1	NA	TGTGCCAGCAGCGGCGATATCCCGTACAATGAGCAGTTCTTC	CASSGDIPYNEQFF
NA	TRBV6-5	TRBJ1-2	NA	TGTGCCAGCAGTTACTCGCAGGGGAACTATGGCTACACCTTC	CASSYSQGNYGYTF
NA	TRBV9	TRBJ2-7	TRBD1	TGTGCCAGCAGCGTCCTCGGGACAGGGGACGAGCAGTACTTC	CASSVLGTGDEQYF
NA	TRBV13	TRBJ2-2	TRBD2	TGTGCCAGCAGCTCGGACGCTAGCGGGGAGCCCGGGGAGCTGTTTTTT	CASSSDASGEPGELFF
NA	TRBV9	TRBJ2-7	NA	TGTGCCAGCAGCGTAGGACGGGACTACGAGCAGTACTTC	CASSVGRDYEQYF
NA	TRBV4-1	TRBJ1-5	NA	TGCGCCAGCAGCCAAGTCTTGCAGGCCGAGAGCAATCAGCCCCAGCATTTT	CASSQVLQAESNQPQHF
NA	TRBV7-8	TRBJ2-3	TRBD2	TGTGCCAGCAGCTCACTAGTCCGGGACTACACAGATACGCAGTATTTT	CASSSLVRDYTDTQYF
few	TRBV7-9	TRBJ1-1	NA	TGTGCCAGCAGCCTAGACCCAGGCCCTGAAGCTTTCTTT	CASSLDPGPEAFF
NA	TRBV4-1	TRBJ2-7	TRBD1	TGCGCCAGCAGCGCCTCCGGGACAGGGAACTACGAGCAGTACTTC	CASSASGTGNYEQYF
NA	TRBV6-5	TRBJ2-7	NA	TGTGCCAGCAGTTACTCCCAAACAGGGACCTACGAGCAGTACTTC	CASSYSQTGTYEQYF
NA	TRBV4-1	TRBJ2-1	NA	TGCGCCAGCAGCCAAGATCTCCACAGTCACAATGAGCAGTTCTTC	CASSQDLHSHNEQFF
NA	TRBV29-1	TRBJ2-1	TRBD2	TGCAGCGTTGAAGAACTAGCGGGAGCAAGCTCCTACAATGAGCAGTTCTTC	CSVEELAGASSYNEQFF
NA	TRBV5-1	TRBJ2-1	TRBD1	TGCGCCAGCACGGGACAGGGCACCGATGAGCAGTTCTTC	CASTGQGTDEQFF
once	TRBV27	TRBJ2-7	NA	TGTGCCAGCAGTTCCGGGACATTTGGGAACGAGCAGTACTTC	CASSSGTFGNEQYF
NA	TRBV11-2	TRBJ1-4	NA	TGTGCCAGCAGCTTAGTTGAGGGAGGACTCCTGTTTTTT	CASSLVEGGLLFF
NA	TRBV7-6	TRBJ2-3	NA	TGTGCCAGCAGGTCAGGCCAGGGACCAGATACGCAGTATTTT	CASRSGQGPDTQYF
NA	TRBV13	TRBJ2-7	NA	TGTGCCAGCAGCACAGGGACACACTCCTACGAGCAGTACTTC	CASSTGTHSYEQYF
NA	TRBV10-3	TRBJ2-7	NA	TGTGCCATCAGCTGGGACGGCTCCTACGAGCAGTACTTC	CAISWDGSYEQYF
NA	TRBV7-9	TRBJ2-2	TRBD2	TGTGCCAGCAGCCCCTGGACTAGCGGGCTGAACACCGGGGAGCTGTTTTTT	CASSPWTSGLNTGELFF
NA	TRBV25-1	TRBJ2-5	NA	TGTGCCAGCAGTCTTGGTGGGGGAGAGACCCAGTACTTC	CASSLGGGETQYF
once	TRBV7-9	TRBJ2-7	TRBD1	TGTGCCAGCAGCTTACAGGGGGCAGAGCAGTACTTC	CASSLQGAEQYF
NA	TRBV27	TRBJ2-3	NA	TGTGCCAGCAGTCCAATGTCCGCGGGAGATACGCAGTATTTT	CASSPMSAGDTQYF